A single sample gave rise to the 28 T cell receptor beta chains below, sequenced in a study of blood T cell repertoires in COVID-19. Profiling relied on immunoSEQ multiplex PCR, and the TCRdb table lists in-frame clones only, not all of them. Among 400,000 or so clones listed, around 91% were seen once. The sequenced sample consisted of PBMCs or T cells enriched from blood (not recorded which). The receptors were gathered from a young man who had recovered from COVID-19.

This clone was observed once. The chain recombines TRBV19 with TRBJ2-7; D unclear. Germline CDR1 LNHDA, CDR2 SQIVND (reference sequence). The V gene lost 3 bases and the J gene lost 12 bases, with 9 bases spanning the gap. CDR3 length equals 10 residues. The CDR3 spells CASSIGPLYF. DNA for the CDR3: TGTGCCAGTAGTATCGGTCCCCTGTACTTC.

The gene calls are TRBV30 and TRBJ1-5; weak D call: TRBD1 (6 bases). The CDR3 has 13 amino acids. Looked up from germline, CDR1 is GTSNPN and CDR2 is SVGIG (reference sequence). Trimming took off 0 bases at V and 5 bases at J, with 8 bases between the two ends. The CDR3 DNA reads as TGTGCCTGGAGTGTAGGGGGAGATCAGCCCCAGCATTTT. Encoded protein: CAWSVGGDQPQHF.

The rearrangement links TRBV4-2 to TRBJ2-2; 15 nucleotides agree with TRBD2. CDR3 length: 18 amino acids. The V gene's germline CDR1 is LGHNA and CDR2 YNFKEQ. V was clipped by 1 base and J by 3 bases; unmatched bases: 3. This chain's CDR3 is CASSQGGLAGGHTGELFF. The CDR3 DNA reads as TGTGCCAGCAGCCAAGGGGGACTAGCGGGAGGCCACACCGGGGAGCTGTTTTTT.

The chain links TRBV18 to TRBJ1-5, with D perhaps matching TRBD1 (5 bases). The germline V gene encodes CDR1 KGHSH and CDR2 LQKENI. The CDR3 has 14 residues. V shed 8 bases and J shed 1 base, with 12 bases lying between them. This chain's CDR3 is CASRGRGSNQPQHF. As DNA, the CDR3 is TGTGCCAGCCGGGGGAGGGGAAGCAATCAGCCCCAGCATTTT.

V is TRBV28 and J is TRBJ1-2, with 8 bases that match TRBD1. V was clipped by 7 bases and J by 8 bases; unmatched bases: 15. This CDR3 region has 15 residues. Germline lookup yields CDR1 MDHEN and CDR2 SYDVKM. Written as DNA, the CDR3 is TGTGCCAGCACTCAATGGGACAGGTCGAGTGGGGGCTACACCTTC. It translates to CASTQWDRSSGGYTF.

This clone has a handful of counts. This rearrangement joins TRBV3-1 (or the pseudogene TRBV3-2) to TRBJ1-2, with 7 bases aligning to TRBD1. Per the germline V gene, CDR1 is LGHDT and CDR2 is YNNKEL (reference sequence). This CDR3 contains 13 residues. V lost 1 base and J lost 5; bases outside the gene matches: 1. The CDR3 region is CASSQGTGYGYTF. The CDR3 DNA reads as TGTGCCAGCAGCCAAGGGACAGGTTATGGCTACACCTTC.

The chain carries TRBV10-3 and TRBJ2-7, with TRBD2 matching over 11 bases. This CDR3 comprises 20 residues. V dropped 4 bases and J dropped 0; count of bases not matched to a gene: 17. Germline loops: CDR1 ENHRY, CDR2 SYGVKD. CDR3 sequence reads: CAISGVNLGTSGDSSYEQYF. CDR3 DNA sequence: TGTGCCATCAGTGGGGTAAACCTCGGGACTAGCGGAGACAGCTCCTACGAGCAGTACTTC.

This CDR3 is CASKEVLVGKLFF. The CDR3 DNA reads TGTGCCAGTAAGGAGGTACTTGTGGGAAAACTGTTTTTT. The J gene is TRBJ1-4, the V gene TRBV19, with unresolved D. CDR3 size: 13 residues. CDR1 LNHDA and CDR2 SQIVND come from the germline V gene (reference sequence). V gave up 7 bases and J gave up 10 bases, with 16 bases separating them.

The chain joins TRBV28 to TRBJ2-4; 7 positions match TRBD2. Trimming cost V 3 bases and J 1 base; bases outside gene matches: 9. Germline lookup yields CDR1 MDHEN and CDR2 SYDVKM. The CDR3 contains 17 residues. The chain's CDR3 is CASSLSSGGSAKNIQYF. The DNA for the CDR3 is TGTGCCAGCAGTTTGTCTAGCGGAGGGTCTGCCAAAAACATTCAGTACTTC. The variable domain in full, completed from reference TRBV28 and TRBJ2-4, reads DVKVTQSSRYLVKRTGEKVFLECVQDMDHENMFWYRQDPGLGLRLIYFSYDVKMKEKGDIPEGYSVSREKKERFSLILESASTNQTSMYLCASSLSSGGSAKNIQYFGAGTRLSVL.

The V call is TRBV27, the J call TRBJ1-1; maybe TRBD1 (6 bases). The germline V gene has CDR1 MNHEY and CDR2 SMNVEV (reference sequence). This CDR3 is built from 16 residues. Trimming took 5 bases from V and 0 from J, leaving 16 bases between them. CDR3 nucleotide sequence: TGTGCCAGCAGTCAAACTACGGGACAATTGAACACTGAAGCTTTCTTT. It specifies CASSQTTGQLNTEAFF.

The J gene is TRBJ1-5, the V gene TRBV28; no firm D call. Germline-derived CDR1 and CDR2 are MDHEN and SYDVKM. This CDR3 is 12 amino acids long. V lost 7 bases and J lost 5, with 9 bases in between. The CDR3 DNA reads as TGTGCCAGCATGGCCCAAGATCAGCCCCAGCATTTT. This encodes CASMAQDQPQHF.

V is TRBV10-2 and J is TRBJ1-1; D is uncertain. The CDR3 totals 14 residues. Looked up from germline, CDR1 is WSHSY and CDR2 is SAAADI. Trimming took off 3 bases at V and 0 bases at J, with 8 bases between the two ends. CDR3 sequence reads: CASSDHQVNTEAFF. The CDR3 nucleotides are TGCGCCAGCAGTGATCACCAGGTGAACACTGAAGCTTTCTTT.

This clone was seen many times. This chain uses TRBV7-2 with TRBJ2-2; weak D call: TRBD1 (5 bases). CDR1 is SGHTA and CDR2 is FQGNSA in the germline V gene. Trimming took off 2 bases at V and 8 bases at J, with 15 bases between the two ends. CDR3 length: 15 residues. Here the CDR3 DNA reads TGTGCCAGCAGCTTACAGCAGGGCAACGGTGGGGAGCTGTTTTTT. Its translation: CASSLQQGNGGELFF.

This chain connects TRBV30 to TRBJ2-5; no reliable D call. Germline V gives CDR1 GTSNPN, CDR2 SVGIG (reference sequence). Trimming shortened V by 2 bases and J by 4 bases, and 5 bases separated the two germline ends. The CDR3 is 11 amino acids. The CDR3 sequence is CAWSRVETQYF. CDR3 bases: TGTGCCTGGAGTCGGGTAGAGACCCAGTACTTC. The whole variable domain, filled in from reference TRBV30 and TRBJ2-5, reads SQTIHQWPATLVQPVGSPLSLECTVEGTSNPNLYWYRQAAGRGLQLLFYSVGIGQISSEVPQNLSASRPQDRQFILSSKKLLLSDSGFYLCAWSRVETQYFGPGTRLLVL.

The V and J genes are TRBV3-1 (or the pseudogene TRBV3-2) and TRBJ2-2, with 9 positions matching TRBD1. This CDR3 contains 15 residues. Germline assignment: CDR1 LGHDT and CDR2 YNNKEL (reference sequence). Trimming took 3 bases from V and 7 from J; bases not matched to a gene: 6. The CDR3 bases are TGTGCCAGCAGCCATCTCACAGGGGGCAGCGGGGAGCTGTTTTTT. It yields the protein CASSHLTGGSGELFF.

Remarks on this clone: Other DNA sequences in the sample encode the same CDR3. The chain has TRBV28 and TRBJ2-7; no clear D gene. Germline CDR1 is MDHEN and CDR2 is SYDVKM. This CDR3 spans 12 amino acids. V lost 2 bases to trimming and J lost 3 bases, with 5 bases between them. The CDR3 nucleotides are TGTGCCAGCAGTTTAAGGAGCTACGAGCAGTACTTC. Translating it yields CASSLRSYEQYF.

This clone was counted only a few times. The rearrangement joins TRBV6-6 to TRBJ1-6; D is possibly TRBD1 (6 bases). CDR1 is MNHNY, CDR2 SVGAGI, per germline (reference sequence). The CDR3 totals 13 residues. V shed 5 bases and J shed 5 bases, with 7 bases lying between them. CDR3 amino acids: CASSRTDNSPLHF. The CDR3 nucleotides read TGTGCCAGCAGTCGGACAGATAATTCACCCCTCCACTTT.

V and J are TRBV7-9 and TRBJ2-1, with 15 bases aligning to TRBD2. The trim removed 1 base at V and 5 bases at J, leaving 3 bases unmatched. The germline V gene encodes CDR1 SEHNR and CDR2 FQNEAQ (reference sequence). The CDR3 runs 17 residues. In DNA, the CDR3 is TGTGCCAGCAGCTTAGGGACTAGCGGGAGGGCCCACAATGAGCAGTTCTTC. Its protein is CASSLGTSGRAHNEQFF.

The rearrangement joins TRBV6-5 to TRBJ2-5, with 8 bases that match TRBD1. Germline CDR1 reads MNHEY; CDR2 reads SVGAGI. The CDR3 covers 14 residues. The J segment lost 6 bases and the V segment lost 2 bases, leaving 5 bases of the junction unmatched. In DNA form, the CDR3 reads TGTGCCAGCAGTTACGGACAGGGTGTGCAGACCCAGTACTTC. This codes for CASSYGQGVQTQYF.

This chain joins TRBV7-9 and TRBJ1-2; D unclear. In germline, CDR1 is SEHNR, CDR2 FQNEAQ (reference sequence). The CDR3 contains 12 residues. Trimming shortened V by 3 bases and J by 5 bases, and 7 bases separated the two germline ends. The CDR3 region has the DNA TGTGCCAGCAGCTTCGGGTCTTATGGCTACACCTTC. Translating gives CASSFGSYGYTF.

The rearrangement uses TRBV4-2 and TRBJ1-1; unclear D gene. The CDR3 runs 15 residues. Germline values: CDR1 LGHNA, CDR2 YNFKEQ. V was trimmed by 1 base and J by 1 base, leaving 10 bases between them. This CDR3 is CASSQGRGTNTEAFF. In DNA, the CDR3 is TGTGCCAGCAGCCAAGGTCGGGGAACGAACACTGAAGCTTTCTTT.

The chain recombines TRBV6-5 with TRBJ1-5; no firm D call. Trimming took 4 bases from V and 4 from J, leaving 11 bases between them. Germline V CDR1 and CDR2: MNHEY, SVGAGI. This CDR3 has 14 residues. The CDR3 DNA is TGTGCCAGCAGTTTCCGGACGGGGAATCAGCCCCAGCATTTT. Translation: CASSFRTGNQPQHF.

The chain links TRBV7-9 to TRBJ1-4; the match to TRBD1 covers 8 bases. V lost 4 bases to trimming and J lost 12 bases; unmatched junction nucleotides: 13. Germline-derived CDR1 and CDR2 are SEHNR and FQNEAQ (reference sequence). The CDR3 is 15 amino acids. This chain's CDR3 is CASSSTWTGRPQLFF. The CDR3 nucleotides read TGTGCCAGCAGCTCAACCTGGACAGGGCGTCCCCAACTGTTTTTT.

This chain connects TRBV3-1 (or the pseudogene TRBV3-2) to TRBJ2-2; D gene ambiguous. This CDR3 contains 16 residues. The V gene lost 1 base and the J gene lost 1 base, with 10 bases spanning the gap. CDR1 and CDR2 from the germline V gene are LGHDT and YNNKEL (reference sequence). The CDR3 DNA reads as TGTGCCAGCAGCCAAGGCTGGGCAGGGAACACCGGGGAGCTGTTTTTT. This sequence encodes CASSQGWAGNTGELFF.

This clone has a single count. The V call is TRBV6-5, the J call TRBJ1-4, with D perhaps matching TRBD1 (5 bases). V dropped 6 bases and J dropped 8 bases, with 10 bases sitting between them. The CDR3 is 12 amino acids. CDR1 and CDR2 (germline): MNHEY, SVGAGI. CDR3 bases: TGTGCCAGCAGGTCTGGGGGGGAAAAACTGTTTTTT. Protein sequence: CASRSGGEKLFF.

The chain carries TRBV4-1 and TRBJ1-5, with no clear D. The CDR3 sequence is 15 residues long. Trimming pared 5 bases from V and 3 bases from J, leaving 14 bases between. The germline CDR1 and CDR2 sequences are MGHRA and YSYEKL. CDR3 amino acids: CASSGRPLINQPQHF. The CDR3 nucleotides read TGCGCCAGCAGCGGCAGGCCGTTAATCAATCAGCCCCAGCATTTT.

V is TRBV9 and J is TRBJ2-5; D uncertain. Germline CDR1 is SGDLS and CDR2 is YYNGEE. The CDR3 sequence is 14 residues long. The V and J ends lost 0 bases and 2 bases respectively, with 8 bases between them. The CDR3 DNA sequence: TGTGCCAGCAGCGTAGGAAGCGTGCAAGAGACCCAGTACTTC. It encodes CASSVGSVQETQYF.

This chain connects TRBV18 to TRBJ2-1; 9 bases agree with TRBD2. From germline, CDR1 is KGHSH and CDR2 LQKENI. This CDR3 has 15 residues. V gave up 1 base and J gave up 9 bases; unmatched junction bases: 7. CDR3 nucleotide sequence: TGTGCCAGCTCACCACGATTAGCGGGAGTCTCTGAGCAGTTCTTC. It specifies CASSPRLAGVSEQFF.